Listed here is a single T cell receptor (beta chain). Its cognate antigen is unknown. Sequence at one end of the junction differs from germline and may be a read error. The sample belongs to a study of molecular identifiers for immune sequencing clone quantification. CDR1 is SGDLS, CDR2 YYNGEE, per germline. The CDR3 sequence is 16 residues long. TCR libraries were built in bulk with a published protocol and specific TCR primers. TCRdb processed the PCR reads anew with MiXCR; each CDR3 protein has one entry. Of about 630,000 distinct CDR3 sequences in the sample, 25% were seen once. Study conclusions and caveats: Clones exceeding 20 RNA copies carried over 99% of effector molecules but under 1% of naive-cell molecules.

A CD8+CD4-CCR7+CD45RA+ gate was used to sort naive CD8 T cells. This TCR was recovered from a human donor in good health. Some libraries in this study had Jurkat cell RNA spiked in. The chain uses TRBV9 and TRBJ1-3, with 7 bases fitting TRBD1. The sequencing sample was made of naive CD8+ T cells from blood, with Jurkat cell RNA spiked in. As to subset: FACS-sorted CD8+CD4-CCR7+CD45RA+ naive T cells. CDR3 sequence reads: CASTPKGANSRNTIYF. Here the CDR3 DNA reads TGTGCCAGCACCCCGAAGGGGGCGAACTCTAGAAACACCATATATTTT. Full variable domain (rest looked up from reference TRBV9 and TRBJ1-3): DSGVTQTPKHLITATGQRVTLRCSPRSGDLSVYWYQQSLDQGLQFLIQYYNGEERAKGNILERFSAQQFPDLHSELNLSSLELGDSALYFCASTPKGANSRNTIYFGEGSWLTVV.